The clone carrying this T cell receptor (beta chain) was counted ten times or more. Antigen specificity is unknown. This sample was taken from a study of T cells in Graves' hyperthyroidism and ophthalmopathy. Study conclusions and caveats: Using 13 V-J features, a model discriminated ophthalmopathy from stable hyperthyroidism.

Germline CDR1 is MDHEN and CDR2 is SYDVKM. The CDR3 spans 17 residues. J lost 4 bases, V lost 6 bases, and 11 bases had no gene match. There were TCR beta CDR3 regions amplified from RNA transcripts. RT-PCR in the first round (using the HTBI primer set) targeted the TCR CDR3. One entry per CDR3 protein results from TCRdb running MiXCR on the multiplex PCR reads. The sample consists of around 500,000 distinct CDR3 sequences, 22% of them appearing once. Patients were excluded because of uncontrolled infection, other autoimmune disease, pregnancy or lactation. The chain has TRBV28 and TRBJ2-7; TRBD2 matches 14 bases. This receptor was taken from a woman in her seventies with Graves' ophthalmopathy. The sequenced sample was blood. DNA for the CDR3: TGTGCCAGCAGCTCCCCTCCGGGACTAGCGGGAGAGTACGAGCAGTACTTC. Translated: CASSSPPGLAGEYEQYF.